The rows below give T cell receptor beta chains drawn from one sample of a study of blood T cell repertoires in COVID-19. Sequenced by immunoSEQ multiplex PCR; TCRdb stores in-frame clones only, minus some. Of about 140,000 clones listed, about 90% are singletons. The specimen was peripheral blood. These receptors originate from a woman between 45 and 65 years old with acute or convalescent COVID-19. The CDR3 runs from the conserved cysteine through the conserved F or W. The D gene is left open where the match is weak. Clone sizes are given selectively: once, few, many, or a class where the clone is expanded.

CDR3 length	clone size	V gene	J gene	D gene	CDR3 DNA	CDR3 protein
14	.	TRBV6-4	TRBJ2-2	TRBD1	TGTGCCAGCAGGGGACAGGGGGCCGGCGGGGAGCTGTTTTTT	CASRGQGAGGELFF
13	.	TRBV12-3/TRBV12-4	TRBJ1-1	.	TGTGCCAGCAGTTTCGGTAGGAACACTGAAGCTTTCTTT	CASSFGRNTEAFF
17	.	TRBV7-3	TRBJ1-1	TRBD1	TGTGCCAGCAGCAGAGGGGACAGCCCTTTTGGGGACACTGAAGCTTTCTTT	CASSRGDSPFGDTEAFF
15	.	TRBV3-1/TRBV3-2	TRBJ2-2	.	TGTGCCAGCAGCCAAGGGCAGGTCGACACCGGGGAGCTGTTTTTT	CASSQGQVDTGELFF
14	.	TRBV5-8	TRBJ2-7	.	TGTGCCAGCAGCTTTGGACAGAACTACTACGAGCAGTACTTC	CASSFGQNYYEQYF
16	.	TRBV28	TRBJ1-6	TRBD1	TGTGCCAGCAGTCTAGGTCCGGGACAGGGAGGATCACCCCTCCACTTT	CASSLGPGQGGSPLHF
14	once	TRBV5-6	TRBJ1-2	.	TGTGCCAGCAGCTTGTGGGAGGGAACCTATGGCTACACCTTC	CASSLWEGTYGYTF
17	.	TRBV4-1	TRBJ2-1	TRBD2	TGCGCCAGCAGCCAAGAGGGACTAGCGGGGGATTACAATGAGCAGTTCTTC	CASSQEGLAGDYNEQFF
11	.	TRBV11-2	TRBJ1-5	.	TGTGCCAGCAGCTTGGGGGGGCCCCAGCATTTT	CASSLGGPQHF
13	.	TRBV10-3	TRBJ1-4	.	TGTGCCATCAGTCAACTCCTGAATGAAAAACTGTTTTTT	CAISQLLNEKLFF
18	.	TRBV27	TRBJ1-6	.	TGTGCCAGCAGTGCGCCATCGCTGGGGGGGCTGAATAGCTCACCCCTCCACTTT	CASSAPSLGGLNSSPLHF
15	.	TRBV6-6	TRBJ2-5	.	TGTGCCAGCAGTTACACCGGGGTAGGTCAAGAGACCCAGTACTTC	CASSYTGVGQETQYF
17	.	TRBV4-1	TRBJ2-1	TRBD2	TGCGCCAGCAGCCAAGACCCGGGACTAGCGGGAGTGGGTGAGCAGTTCTTC	CASSQDPGLAGVGEQFF
14	.	TRBV7-9	TRBJ2-7	.	TGTGCCAGCAGCCCGCGGGACCCGCACTACGAGCAGTACTTC	CASSPRDPHYEQYF
16	once	TRBV3-1/TRBV3-2	TRBJ1-6	TRBD1	TGTGCCAGCAGGAGGACAGGGACGTTTGGCAATTCACCCCTCCACTTT	CASRRTGTFGNSPLHF
13	.	TRBV7-9	TRBJ1-6	TRBD1	TGTGCCAGCAGCGACAGGGGGCGTTCACCCCTCCACTTT	CASSDRGRSPLHF
13	.	TRBV5-6	TRBJ1-1	.	TGTGCCAGCAGCTCGGGGGTAAACACTGAAGCTTTCTTT	CASSSGVNTEAFF
14	once	TRBV2	TRBJ1-6	.	TGTGCCAGCAGGATAGGGGCAGGAGATTCACCCCTCCACTTT	CASRIGAGDSPLHF
14	.	TRBV7-9	TRBJ1-4	.	TGTGCCAGCAGTACAGGGTTGTCTAATGAAAAACTGTTTTTT	CASSTGLSNEKLFF
15	.	TRBV7-9	TRBJ2-7	TRBD2	TGTGCCAGCAGTTCTAGCGGGAGCCCCTACTACGAGCAGTACTTC	CASSSSGSPYYEQYF
12	.	TRBV10-3	TRBJ1-1	.	TGTGCCATCAGTGAACAGGGCTCTGAAGCTTTCTTT	CAISEQGSEAFF
12	.	TRBV6-2/TRBV6-3	TRBJ2-7	.	TGTGCCAGCAGTTATCTCGGGGGCGAGCAGTACTTC	CASSYLGGEQYF
17	.	TRBV28	TRBJ1-2	.	TGTGCCAGCAGTTTAGTTCGGTCGTATCGGTTTAGCTATGGCTACACCTTC	CASSLVRSYRFSYGYTF
11	.	TRBV21-1	TRBJ1-1	.	TGTGCCAGCAACGGGGGGAGGGAAGCTTTCTTT	CASNGGREAFF
18	.	TRBV5-4	TRBJ2-2	TRBD2	TGTGCCAGCAGCTTGGCCCTTACTAGCGGGGGGGCCGGCGGGGAGCTGTTTTTT	CASSLALTSGGAGGELFF
14	few	TRBV7-9	TRBJ1-2	.	TGTGCCAGCAGCCCCCGACAGGTTTATGATGGCTACACCTTC	CASSPRQVYDGYTF
15	.	TRBV6-6	TRBJ1-2	TRBD1	TGTGCCAGCAGTTACCGGACAGGGCAAGCTGGAGGCTACACCTTC	CASSYRTGQAGGYTF
17	.	TRBV6-1	TRBJ1-3	.	TGTGCCAGCAGTGAACGACAGCCTCTTCGCTCTGGAAACACCATATATTTT	CASSERQPLRSGNTIYF
13	.	TRBV2	TRBJ2-5	.	TGTGCCAGCAGTCAAGGCGGGACCGGGGCCCAGTACTTC	CASSQGGTGAQYF